Listed below are T cell receptor beta chains from one sample, sequenced in a study of blood T cell repertoires in COVID-19. TCRdb's copy holds only in-frame clones and misses some; the assay was immunoSEQ multiplex PCR. The data show approximately 74,000 clones, 86% seen once. Sequenced sample: peripheral blood. These receptors were taken from a woman aged 60-70 years with acute or convalescent COVID-19. CDR3s include the opening cysteine and the closing phenylalanine or tryptophan. D genes are given only for firm matches. Clone size is stated in some rows and not others, as once, few, many or a class when expanded.

V gene: TRBV10-3
J gene: TRBJ1-5
clone size: few
D gene: NA
CDR3 DNA: TGTGCCATCAGTATCGGGGACTTTAGGCCCCAGCATTTT
CDR3 protein: CAISIGDFRPQHF

V gene: TRBV5-4
J gene: TRBJ2-2
clone size: once
D gene: TRBD2
CDR3 DNA: TGTGCCAGCAGCCCATTAGAGACTAGCAACACCGGGGAGCTGTTTTTT
CDR3 protein: CASSPLETSNTGELFF

V gene: TRBV19
J gene: TRBJ2-7
clone size: NA
D gene: NA
CDR3 DNA: TGTGCCAGTAGTACACAGCATATCTCCTACGAGCAGTACTTC
CDR3 protein: CASSTQHISYEQYF

V gene: TRBV28
J gene: TRBJ1-5
clone size: NA
D gene: TRBD1
CDR3 DNA: TGTGCCAGCAACATCGGGACAGGCGGAGATCAGCCCCAGCATTTT
CDR3 protein: CASNIGTGGDQPQHF

V gene: TRBV24-1
J gene: TRBJ2-5
clone size: NA
D gene: NA
CDR3 DNA: TGTGCCACCAGTGATTCAAACCAAGAGACCCAGTACTTC
CDR3 protein: CATSDSNQETQYF

V gene: TRBV7-2
J gene: TRBJ2-2
clone size: NA
D gene: TRBD2
CDR3 DNA: TGTGCCAGCAGCATCCAAGCGGGAGGTCTCACCGGGGAGCTGTTTTTT
CDR3 protein: CASSIQAGGLTGELFF

V gene: TRBV7-6
J gene: TRBJ2-7
clone size: NA
D gene: NA
CDR3 DNA: TGTGCCAGCAGCTTAGTGCCCAGGGAGGCGGGGCCAACCTACGAGCAGTACTTC
CDR3 protein: CASSLVPREAGPTYEQYF

V gene: TRBV24-1
J gene: TRBJ1-5
clone size: NA
D gene: NA
CDR3 DNA: TGTGCCACCAGTCCCGGGGATAGAGAGGGCAATCAGCCCCAGCATTTT
CDR3 protein: CATSPGDREGNQPQHF

V gene: TRBV27
J gene: TRBJ2-3
clone size: once
D gene: TRBD2
CDR3 DNA: TGTGCCAGCAGTTTGGCCCCGGGACTAGCGGGAGCCGGGGGAGATACGCAGTATTTT
CDR3 protein: CASSLAPGLAGAGGDTQYF

V gene: TRBV6-2/TRBV6-3
J gene: TRBJ2-7
clone size: NA
D gene: NA
CDR3 DNA: TGTGCCAGCAGTTCCGGACAGTCCTACGAGCAGTACTTC
CDR3 protein: CASSSGQSYEQYF